This paragraph covers one T cell receptor beta chain sequence. Its antigen is not known. The record originates from a study of shared clonotypes between healthy human individuals. Study-wide results and caveats: When naive CD4 clonotypes were compared across several donors, around 5% were shared. Inspection by rarefaction showed sorted-subset sequencing to be incomplete despite large depth.

Evenly divided among several immunoSEQ plates was the genomic DNA of each subset. Sequencing was performed with immunoSEQ multiplex PCR; in TCRdb, only in-frame clones are kept and a portion is missing. The data contain 550,000 to 650,000 clones, roughly 95% of them singletons. Naive CD8 cells, CD45RO-negative and positively selected for CCR7, excluded terminally differentiated effector memory CD45RA+ cells. The CDR3 runs to 12 residues. The ends were cut back, 0 bases at V and 10 bases at J, with 7 bases in the middle. Germline CDR1 and CDR2: LNHDA and SQIVND (reference sequence). J is TRBJ1-3 and V is TRBV19, with D perhaps matching TRBD1 (5 bases). The TCR comes from a woman between 25 and 40 years old in good health. The sample comprised naive CD8+ T cells sorted from blood. CDR3 coding DNA: TGTGCCAGTAGTATAGAGGGGACGACCATATATTTT. Protein sequence: CASSIEGTTIYF.